This entry features one T cell receptor beta chain sequence. This sample is drawn from a study of blood T cell repertoires in COVID-19. Study at large: Both acute and convalescent COVID-19 samples were obtained from the United States, Italy and Spain. Nucleic acid was either cDNA or gDNA, and it came from T cells, B-cell-depleted T cells, or PBMCs.

Under the authors' procedure: Researchers report that nucleated cell counts were estimated from reference gene primer amplification. Using immunoSEQ multiplex PCR, the repertoire was profiled, and TCRdb retains in-frame clones only, with some absent. V, J and clone size were drawn from that table, and D and trimming were deduced from the DNA. This table holds 100,000 or so clones, 75% to 95% found once. The CDR3 contains 21 residues. Trimming took off 3 bases at V and 0 bases at J, with 28 bases between the two ends. Germline V gene sequence: CDR1 MNHEY, CDR2 SMNVEV (reference sequence). The chain joins TRBV27 to TRBJ2-3, with D possibly matching TRBD1 (6 bases). This TCR was sampled from a woman between 45 and 65 years old in a cohort sampled during active COVID-19. Sequenced input: peripheral blood. DNA of the CDR3: TGTGCCAGCAGTTTCGCCGAACTCTGGGGCAGGGGTGATTCTAGCACAGATACGCAGTATTTT. Protein: CASSFAELWGRGDSSTDTQYF.